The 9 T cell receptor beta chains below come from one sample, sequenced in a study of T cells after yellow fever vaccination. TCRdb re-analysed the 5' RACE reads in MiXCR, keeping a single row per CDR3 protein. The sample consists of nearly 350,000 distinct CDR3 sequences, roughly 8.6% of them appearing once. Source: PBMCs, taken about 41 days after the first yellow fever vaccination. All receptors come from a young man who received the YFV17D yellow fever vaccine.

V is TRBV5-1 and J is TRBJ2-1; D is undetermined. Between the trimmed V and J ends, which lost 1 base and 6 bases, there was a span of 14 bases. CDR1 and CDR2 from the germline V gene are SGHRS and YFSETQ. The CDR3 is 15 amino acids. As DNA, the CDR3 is TGCGCCAGCAGCTTGTGGGATTCCGAAGGCAATGAGCAGTTCTTC. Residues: CASSLWDSEGNEQFF. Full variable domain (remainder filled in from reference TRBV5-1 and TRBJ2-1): KAGVTQTPRYLIKTRGQQVTLSCSPISGHRSVSWYQQTPGQGLQFLFEYFSETQRNKGNFPGRFSGRQFSNSRSEMNVSTLELGDSALYLCASSLWDSEGNEQFFGPGTRLTVL.

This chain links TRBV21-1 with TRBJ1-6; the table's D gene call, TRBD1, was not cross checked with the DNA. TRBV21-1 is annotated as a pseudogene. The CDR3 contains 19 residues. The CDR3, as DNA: TGTGCCAGCAGCAAAGTTCGGGATTACAGGGGGCGAGTTGGATCACCCCTCCACTTT. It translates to CASSKVRDYRGRVGSPLHF.

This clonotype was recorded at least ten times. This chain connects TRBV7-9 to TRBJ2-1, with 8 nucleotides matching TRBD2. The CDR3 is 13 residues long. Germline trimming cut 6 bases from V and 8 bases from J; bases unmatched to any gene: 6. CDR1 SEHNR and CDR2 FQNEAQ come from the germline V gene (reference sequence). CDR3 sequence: CASRGSGKDEQFF. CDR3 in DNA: TGTGCCAGCAGGGGTAGCGGGAAGGATGAGCAGTTCTTC.

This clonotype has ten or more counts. CDR3 bases: TGCGCCAGCAGCTCACAGGGGTTGGGCAATCAGCCCCAGCATTTT. Amino acid sequence: CASSSQGLGNQPQHF. The chain combines TRBV5-1 with TRBJ1-5; 7 nucleotides agree with TRBD1. The ends lost 3 bases at V and 2 bases at J; junction bases unmatched: 5. The germline V gene encodes CDR1 SGHRS and CDR2 YFSETQ. CDR3 length: 15 residues. Complete variable domain (other parts from reference TRBV5-1 and TRBJ1-5): KAGVTQTPRYLIKTRGQQVTLSCSPISGHRSVSWYQQTPGQGLQFLFEYFSETQRNKGNFPGRFSGRQFSNSRSEMNVSTLELGDSALYLCASSSQGLGNQPQHFGDGTRLSIL.

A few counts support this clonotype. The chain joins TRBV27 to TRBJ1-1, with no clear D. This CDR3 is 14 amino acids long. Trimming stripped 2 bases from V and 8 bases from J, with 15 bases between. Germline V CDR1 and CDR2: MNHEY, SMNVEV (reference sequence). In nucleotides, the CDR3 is TGTGCCAGCAGTTTAAGAGGCAGCGTTAAGGAAGCTTTCTTT. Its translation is CASSLRGSVKEAFF.

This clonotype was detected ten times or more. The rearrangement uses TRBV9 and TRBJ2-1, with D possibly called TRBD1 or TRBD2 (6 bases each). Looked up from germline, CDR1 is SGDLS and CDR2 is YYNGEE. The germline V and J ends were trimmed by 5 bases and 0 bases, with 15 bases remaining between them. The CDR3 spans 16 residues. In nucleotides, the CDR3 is TGTGCCAGCAGTGAGAACGGGGGCAGCTCCTACAATGAGCAGTTCTTC. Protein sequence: CASSENGGSSYNEQFF. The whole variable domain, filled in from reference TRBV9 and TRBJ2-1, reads DSGVTQTPKHLITATGQRVTLRCSPRSGDLSVYWYQQSLDQGLQFLIQYYNGEERAKGNILERFSAQQFPDLHSELNLSSLELGDSALYFCASSENGGSSYNEQFFGPGTRLTVL.

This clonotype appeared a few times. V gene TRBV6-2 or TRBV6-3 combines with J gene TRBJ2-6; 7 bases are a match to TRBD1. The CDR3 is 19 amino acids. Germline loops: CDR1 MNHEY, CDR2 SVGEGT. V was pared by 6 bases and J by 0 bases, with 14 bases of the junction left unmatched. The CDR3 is CASSFHRDSFFSGANVLTF. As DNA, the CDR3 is TGTGCCAGCAGCTTCCACCGGGACAGCTTCTTCTCTGGGGCCAACGTCCTGACTTTC.

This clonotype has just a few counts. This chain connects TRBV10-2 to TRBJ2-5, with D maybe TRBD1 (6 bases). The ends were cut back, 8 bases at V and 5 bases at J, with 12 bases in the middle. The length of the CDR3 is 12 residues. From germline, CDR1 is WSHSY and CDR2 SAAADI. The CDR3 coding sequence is TGCGCCAGCCGTCGGGACACGGAGACCCAGTACTTC. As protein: CASRRDTETQYF.

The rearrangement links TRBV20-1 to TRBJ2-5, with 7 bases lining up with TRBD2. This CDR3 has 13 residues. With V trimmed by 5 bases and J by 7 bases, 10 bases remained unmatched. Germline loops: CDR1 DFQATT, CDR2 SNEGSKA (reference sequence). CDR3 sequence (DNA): TGCAGTGCTCCCTTGGGGGGGGGGAGGACCCAGTACTTC. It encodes CSAPLGGGRTQYF.